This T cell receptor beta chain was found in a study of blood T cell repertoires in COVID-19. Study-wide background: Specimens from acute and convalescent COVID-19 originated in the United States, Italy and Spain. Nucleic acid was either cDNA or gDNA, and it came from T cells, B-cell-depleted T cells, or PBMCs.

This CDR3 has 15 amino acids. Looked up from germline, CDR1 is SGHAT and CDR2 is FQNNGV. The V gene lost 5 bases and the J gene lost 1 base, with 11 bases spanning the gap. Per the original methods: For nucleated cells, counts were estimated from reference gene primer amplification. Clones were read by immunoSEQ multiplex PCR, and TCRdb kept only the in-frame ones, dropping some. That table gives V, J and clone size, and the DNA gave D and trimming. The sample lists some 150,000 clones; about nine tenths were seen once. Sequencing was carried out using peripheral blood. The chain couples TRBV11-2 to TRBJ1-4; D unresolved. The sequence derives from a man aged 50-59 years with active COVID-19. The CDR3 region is CASSPGGLTNEKLFF. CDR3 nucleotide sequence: TGTGCCAGCAGCCCTGGAGGGCTAACTAATGAAAAACTGTTTTTT.